A single sample gave rise to the 6 T cell receptor beta chains below, sequenced in a study of cytomegalovirus exposure and HLA in healthy donors. The PCR contained 60 Vbeta and 13 Jbeta primers. Assay used: immunoSEQ multiplex PCR; TCRdb lists only in-frame clones, some missing. Altogether approximately 120,000 clones are present, around 77% being singletons, with the ten largest covering about 13%. The specimen sequenced was PBMCs. All receptors derive from a woman aged 40 to 50 in good health and CMV-seropositive.

V and J are TRBV19 and TRBJ2-5; D gene unclear. V was trimmed by 8 bases and J by 0 bases, leaving 13 bases between them. The CDR3 runs to 14 residues. Germline V CDR1 and CDR2: LNHDA, SQIVND (reference sequence). The CDR3 sequence: CASGPAGNQETQYF. CDR3 sequence (DNA): TGTGCCAGTGGGCCGGCTGGAAACCAAGAGACCCAGTACTTC.

V gene TRBV7-3 combines with J gene TRBJ1-2, with 9 nucleotides matching TRBD1. V shed 6 bases, J shed 3 bases, and the junction held 11 bases outside the gene matches. The CDR3 sequence is 16 residues long. CDR1 SGHTA and CDR2 FQGTGA come from the germline V gene. CDR3 loop: CASRPSGTGNDYGYTF. CDR3 nucleotides: TGTGCCAGCAGACCTTCCGGGACAGGGAACGACTATGGCTACACCTTC.

The table lists this clone with a few counts. The V and J genes are TRBV2 and TRBJ2-1, with D maybe TRBD2 (5 bases). The V and J ends lost 7 bases and 7 bases respectively, with 14 bases between them. Germline CDR1 SNHLY, CDR2 FYNNEI. The CDR3 has 13 residues. The CDR3 here is CASNLGVGNEQFF. Here the CDR3 DNA reads TGTGCCAGCAATTTGGGAGTTGGGAATGAGCAGTTCTTC.

This chain connects TRBV5-4 to TRBJ2-1, with 8 bases fitting TRBD2. The CDR3 has 15 residues. CDR1 and CDR2 (germline): SGHNT, YYREEE (reference sequence). J lost 8 bases, V lost 7 bases, and 14 bases had no gene match. The CDR3 DNA follows: TGTGCCAGCGGAGGGCTGAGCGGGAGAGTGGATGAGCAGTTCTTC. Protein sequence: CASGGLSGRVDEQFF.

Worth noting for this clone: The sample carries other DNA sequences with the same CDR3. The chain recombines TRBV10-2 with TRBJ1-2; maybe TRBD1 (5 bases). Between the trimmed V and J ends, which lost 6 bases and 3 bases, there was a span of 14 bases. The CDR3 length is 14 residues. The germline V gene encodes CDR1 WSHSY and CDR2 SAAADI. CDR3 amino acids: CASSGGKGYYGYTF. In DNA, the CDR3 is TGCGCCAGCAGCGGGGGGAAAGGGTACTATGGCTACACCTTC.

A note on this clone: One junction end does not reproduce the germline sequence, and a read error may be involved. The CDR3 DNA sequence: TGTGCCAGCAGTTCCTACTCCTCCAATGAGCAGTTCTTC. Translation gives CASSSYSSNEQFF. The V gene is TRBV27, the J gene TRBJ2-1; D is ambiguous. Per germline, CDR1 MNHEY and CDR2 SMNVEV (reference sequence). The CDR3 runs to 13 residues.